This entry lists 8 T cell receptor beta chains sequenced from one sample in a study of cytotoxic CD8 clonotypes in ibrutinib-treated CLL. The protocol was immunoSEQ multiplex PCR, while the TCRdb copy is restricted to in-frame clones and leaves out a portion. The data show around 140,000 clones, approximately 85% seen once. The specimen was PBMCs, collected after 24 months of ibrutinib treatment. These TCRs come from a human donor with chronic lymphocytic leukemia.

V is TRBV4-3 and J is TRBJ2-3; 9 bases line up with TRBD2. The CDR3 has 16 amino acids. CDR1 LGHNA and CDR2 YSLEER come from the germline V gene. V shed 3 bases and J 8 bases; nucleotides not matched to a gene: 12. The chain's CDR3 is CASSHASSGEGGTQYF. In DNA, the CDR3 is TGCGCCAGCAGCCACGCATCTAGCGGGGAGGGGGGTACGCAGTATTTT.

The CDR3 here is CASSFHGTNTGELFF. CDR3 DNA sequence: TGTGCCAGCAGTTTCCACGGGACGAACACCGGGGAGCTGTTTTTT. The J gene is TRBJ2-2, the V gene TRBV28; tentatively, D is TRBD2 (5 bases). Germline assignment: CDR1 MDHEN and CDR2 SYDVKM. The CDR3 runs to 15 residues. V dropped 3 bases and J dropped 0 bases, with 8 bases sitting between them.

This clone was recorded once. The V call is TRBV7-3, the J call TRBJ2-1, with 7 bases aligning to TRBD2. The CDR3 consists of 13 residues. Trimming cost V 4 bases and J 6 bases; bases outside gene matches: 3. Germline loops: CDR1 SGHTA, CDR2 FQGTGA. The CDR3 nucleotides are TGTGCCAGCAGCTCTTGGGGGGGCAATGAGCAGTTCTTC. Translated, it gives CASSSWGGNEQFF.

The chain has TRBV5-1 and TRBJ2-2; 11 bases match TRBD1. V lost 2 bases, J lost 6 bases, and 9 bases stayed unmatched. The CDR3 loop spans 17 amino acids. CDR1 and CDR2 (germline): SGHRS, YFSETQ. The CDR3 region has the DNA TGCGCCAGCAGCTTCATCGGACAGGGGGCGGGAGCCGGGGAGCTGTTTTTT. It codes for CASSFIGQGAGAGELFF.

The V call is TRBV2, the J call TRBJ2-7; TRBD2 agrees at 7 bases. Unmatched junction bases numbered 10, after V lost 9 bases and J lost 5 bases. The germline gives CDR1 SNHLY, CDR2 FYNNEI. The CDR3 consists of 13 residues. The DNA for the CDR3 is TGTGCCAGTTCCGGGGGGAGCCGGAACGAGCAGTACTTC. It encodes CASSGGSRNEQYF.

CDR3 region: CATSRVTGGAAMRYTF. The CDR3 bases are TGTGCCACCAGCAGAGTGACTGGGGGGGCGGCTATGAGATACACCTTC. The V and J genes are TRBV15 and TRBJ1-2, with D maybe TRBD1 (6 bases). Germline V gene sequence: CDR1 LNHNV, CDR2 YYDKDF (reference sequence). The CDR3 totals 16 residues. Trimming left V 1 base short and J 11 bases short, with 23 bases between.

The J gene is TRBJ2-1, the V gene TRBV10-1, with a tentative D call TRBD1 (6 bases). CDR3 size: 17 residues. The V gene's germline CDR1 is WNHNN and CDR2 SYGVQD (reference sequence). With 0 bases removed from V and 0 bases from J, the gap between germline ends came to 12 bases. CDR3 sequence (DNA): TGCGCCAGCAGTGAGTCGACTCAGGGGACCTCCTACAATGAGCAGTTCTTC. As protein: CASSESTQGTSYNEQFF.

The rearrangement uses TRBV7-2 and TRBJ2-1; 7 bases are shared with TRBD2. The CDR3 runs 15 residues. CDR1 and CDR2 (germline): SGHTA, FQGNSA. Trimming cost V 1 base and J 10 bases; bases outside gene matches: 10. In DNA form, the CDR3 reads TGTGCCAGCAGCTTAGGGTCTAGCGGCTATAGGGAGCAGTTCTTC. Amino acid sequence: CASSLGSSGYREQFF.